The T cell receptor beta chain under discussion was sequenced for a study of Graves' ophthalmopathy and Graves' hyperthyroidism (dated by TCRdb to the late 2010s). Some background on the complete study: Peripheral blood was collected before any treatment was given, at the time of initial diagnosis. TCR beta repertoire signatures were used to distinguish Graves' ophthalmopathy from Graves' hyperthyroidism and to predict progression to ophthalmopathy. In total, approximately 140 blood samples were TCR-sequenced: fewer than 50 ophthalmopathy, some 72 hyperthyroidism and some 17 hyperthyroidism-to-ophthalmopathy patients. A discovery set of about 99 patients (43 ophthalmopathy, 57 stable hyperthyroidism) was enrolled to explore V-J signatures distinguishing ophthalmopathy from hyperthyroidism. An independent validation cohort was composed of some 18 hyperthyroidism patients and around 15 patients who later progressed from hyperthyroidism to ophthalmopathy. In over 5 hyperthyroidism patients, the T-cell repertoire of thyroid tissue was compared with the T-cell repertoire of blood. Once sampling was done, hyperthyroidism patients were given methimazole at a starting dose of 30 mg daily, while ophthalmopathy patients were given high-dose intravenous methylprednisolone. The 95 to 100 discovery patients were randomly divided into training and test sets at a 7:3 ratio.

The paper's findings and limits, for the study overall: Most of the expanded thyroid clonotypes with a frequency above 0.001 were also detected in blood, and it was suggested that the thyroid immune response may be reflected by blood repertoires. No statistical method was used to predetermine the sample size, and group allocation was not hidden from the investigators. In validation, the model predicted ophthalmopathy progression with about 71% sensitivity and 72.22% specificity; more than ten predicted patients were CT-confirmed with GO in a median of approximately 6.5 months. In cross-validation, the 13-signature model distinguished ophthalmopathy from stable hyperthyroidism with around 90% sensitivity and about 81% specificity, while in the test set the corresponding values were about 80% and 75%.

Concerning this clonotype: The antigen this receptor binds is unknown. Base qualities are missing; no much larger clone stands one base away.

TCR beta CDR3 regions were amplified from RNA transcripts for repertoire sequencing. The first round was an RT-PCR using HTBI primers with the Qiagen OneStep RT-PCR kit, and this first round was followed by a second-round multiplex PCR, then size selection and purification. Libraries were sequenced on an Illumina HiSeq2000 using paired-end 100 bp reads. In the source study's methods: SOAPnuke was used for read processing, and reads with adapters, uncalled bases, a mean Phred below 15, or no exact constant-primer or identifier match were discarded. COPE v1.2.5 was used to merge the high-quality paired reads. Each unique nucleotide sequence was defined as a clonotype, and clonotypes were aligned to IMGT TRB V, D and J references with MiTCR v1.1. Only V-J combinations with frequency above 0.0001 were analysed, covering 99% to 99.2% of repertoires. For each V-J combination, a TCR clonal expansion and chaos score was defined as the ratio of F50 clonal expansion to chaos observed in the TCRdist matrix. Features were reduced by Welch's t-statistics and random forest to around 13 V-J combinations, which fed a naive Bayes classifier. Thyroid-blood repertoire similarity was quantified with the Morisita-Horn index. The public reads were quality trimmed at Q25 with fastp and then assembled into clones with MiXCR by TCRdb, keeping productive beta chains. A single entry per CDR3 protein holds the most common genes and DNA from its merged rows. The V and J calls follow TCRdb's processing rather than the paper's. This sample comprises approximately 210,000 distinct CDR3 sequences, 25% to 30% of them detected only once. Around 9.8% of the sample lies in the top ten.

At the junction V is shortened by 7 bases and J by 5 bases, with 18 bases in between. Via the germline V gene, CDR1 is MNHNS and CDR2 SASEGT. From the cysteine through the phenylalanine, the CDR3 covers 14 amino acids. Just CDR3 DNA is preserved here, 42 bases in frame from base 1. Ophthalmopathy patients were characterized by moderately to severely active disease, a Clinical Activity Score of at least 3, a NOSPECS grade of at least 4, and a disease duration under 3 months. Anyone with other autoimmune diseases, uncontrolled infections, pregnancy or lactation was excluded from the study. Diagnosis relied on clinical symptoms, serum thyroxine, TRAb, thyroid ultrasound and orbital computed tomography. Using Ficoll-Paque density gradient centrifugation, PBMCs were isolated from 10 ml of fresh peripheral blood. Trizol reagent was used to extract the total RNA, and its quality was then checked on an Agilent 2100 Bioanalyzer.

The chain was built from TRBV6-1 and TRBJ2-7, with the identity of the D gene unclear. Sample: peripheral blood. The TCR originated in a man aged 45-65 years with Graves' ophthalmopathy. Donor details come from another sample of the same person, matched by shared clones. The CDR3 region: CASTRFGRHDEQYF. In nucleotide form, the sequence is TGTGCCAGCACAAGGTTCGGCCGTCACGACGAGCAGTACTTC.